The 17 T cell receptor beta chains given below trace back to one sample, sequenced in a study of OX40 agonist ivuxolimab in advanced cancers. Clones were sequenced by immunoSEQ multiplex PCR, and TCRdb holds only the in-frame ones, with some missing. The sample yields 80,000 or so clones, approximately 92% seen once. The source was CD4+ or CD8+ T cells sorted from blood, collected in a trial of the OX40 agonist ivuxolimab. These receptors originate from an adult with an advanced solid tumor such as melanoma, head and neck, liver or kidney cancer.

The chain joins TRBV27 to TRBJ2-2; possibly TRBD1 for D (5 bases). The CDR3 is 14 residues long. Germline V lookup: CDR1 MNHEY, CDR2 SMNVEV (reference sequence). V was pared by 4 bases and J by 1 base, with 7 bases between. The CDR3 DNA is TGTGCCAGCAGTTCCGGACAGAACACCGGGGAGCTGTTTTTT. Translating gives CASSSGQNTGELFF.

V is TRBV5-8 and J is TRBJ1-5, with TRBD1 matching over 7 bases. Germline V gives CDR1 SGHTS, CDR2 YDEGEE. J was trimmed by 5 bases and V by 5 bases; bases with no gene match: 10. The CDR3 spans 15 residues. The CDR3, as DNA: TGTGCCAGCAGGTACAGGGGTCCGGGGGATCAGCCCCAGCATTTT. The encoded protein is CASRYRGPGDQPQHF.

The rearrangement uses TRBV5-1 and TRBJ2-1; 11 bases are a match to TRBD2. Trimming removed 7 bases from V and 4 bases from J; junction bases left unmatched: 4. Germline lookup yields CDR1 SGHRS and CDR2 YFSETQ. The CDR3 has 14 amino acids. The CDR3 protein is CASSSGGQYNEQFF. The DNA of the CDR3 is TGCGCCAGCTCTAGCGGGGGGCAGTACAATGAGCAGTTCTTC.

This chain's CDR3 is CASRRTSGGAWDTQYF. CDR3 sequence (DNA): TGTGCCAGCAGACGGACTAGCGGGGGGGCATGGGATACGCAGTATTTT. V is TRBV28 and J is TRBJ2-3; 15 bases align to TRBD2. Germline lookup yields CDR1 MDHEN and CDR2 SYDVKM. There are 16 residues in the CDR3. Losses at the gene ends were 6 bases for V and 6 bases for J; bases not matched to a gene: 7. The whole variable domain, filled in from reference TRBV28 and TRBJ2-3, reads DVKVTQSSRYLVKRTGEKVFLECVQDMDHENMFWYRQDPGLGLRLIYFSYDVKMKEKGDIPEGYSVSREKKERFSLILESASTNQTSMYLCASRRTSGGAWDTQYFGPGTRLTVL.

This chain joins TRBV19 and TRBJ2-1; 9 bases fit TRBD1. V shed 7 bases, J shed 4 bases, and the junction held 8 bases outside the gene matches. CDR1 is LNHDA and CDR2 is SQIVND in the germline V gene (reference sequence). This CDR3 contains 15 residues. The DNA for the CDR3 is TGTGCCAGTACTTCCGGGACAGGGACTTACAATGAGCAGTTCTTC. Its protein is CASTSGTGTYNEQFF.

The V gene is TRBV5-4, the J gene TRBJ2-7; 7 bases map to TRBD1. This CDR3 is built from 15 residues. Germline assignment: CDR1 SGHNT and CDR2 YYREEE (reference sequence). V shed 4 bases and J 1 base; nucleotides not matched to a gene: 8. CDR3 amino acids: CASSGGQLRSYEQYF. The CDR3 bases are TGTGCCAGCAGCGGGGGACAGCTGAGATCCTACGAGCAGTACTTC.

J is TRBJ1-5 and V is TRBV19, with 7 bases that match TRBD1. The CDR3 spans 15 residues. Germline values: CDR1 LNHDA, CDR2 SQIVND (reference sequence). V lost 3 bases to trimming and J lost 2 bases; unmatched junction nucleotides: 4. CDR3 coding DNA: TGTGCCAGTAGTATCAATGGACAGGGCAATCAGCCCCAGCATTTT. This gives the protein CASSINGQGNQPQHF.

This clone was counted a few times. The V gene is TRBV19, the J gene TRBJ1-2; D ambiguous. Germline-derived CDR1 and CDR2 are LNHDA and SQIVND (reference sequence). V lost 7 bases to trimming and J lost 5 bases, with 14 bases between them. The CDR3 has 13 amino acids. CDR3 DNA sequence: TGTGCCAGTACCCCCGTCGGCCGATATGGCTACACCTTC. Protein product: CASTPVGRYGYTF.

V gene TRBV6-4 combines with J gene TRBJ2-2; perhaps TRBD1 as D (6 bases). V lost 5 bases and J lost 1, with 14 bases in between. The CDR3 totals 16 residues. The germline V gene has CDR1 MRHNA and CDR2 SNTAGT. The CDR3 DNA reads as TGTGCCAGCAGTCTGACCGGGACATTGAACACCGGGGAGCTGTTTTTT. This encodes CASSLTGTLNTGELFF.

The chain uses TRBV4-1 and TRBJ2-4, with a weak D call TRBD1 (5 bases). Deletions cut 7 bases from V and 4 bases from J, with 17 bases between. The CDR3 spans 15 residues. From germline, CDR1 is MGHRA and CDR2 YSYEKL. The CDR3 coding sequence is TGCGCCAGCAAACCTTCCAGGGAACTAAAAAACATTCAGTACTTC. Translated: CASKPSRELKNIQYF.

V gene TRBV7-2 combines with J gene TRBJ2-1; 13 nucleotides agree with TRBD2. The ends lost 5 bases at V and 5 bases at J; junction bases unmatched: 3. CDR1 and CDR2 from the germline V gene are SGHTA and FQGNSA. The CDR3 consists of 15 residues. As DNA, the CDR3 is TGTGCCAGCAGCCTGGGACTAGCGGGGAACAATGAGCAGTTCTTC. As protein: CASSLGLAGNNEQFF.

The chain uses TRBV5-6 and TRBJ1-5; D is perhaps TRBD1 (6 bases). Germline V gives CDR1 SGHDT, CDR2 YYEEEE. The germline V and J ends were trimmed by 0 bases and 0 bases, with 10 bases remaining between them. This CDR3 contains 16 residues. CDR3 coding DNA: TGTGCCAGCAGCTTGGCGGGGGCCTCTAGCAATCAGCCCCAGCATTTT. This sequence encodes CASSLAGASSNQPQHF.

CDR3 bases: TGTGCCAGCAGCCCAGCCCCGGGGTATCAGCCCCAGCATTTT. Translation gives CASSPAPGYQPQHF. V usage is TRBV7-2 and J usage is TRBJ1-5; D uncertain. V shed 5 bases and J shed 5 bases, with 13 bases lying between them. The CDR3 loop spans 14 amino acids. Germline CDR1 is SGHTA and CDR2 is FQGNSA.

The V gene is TRBV7-3, the J gene TRBJ1-5; the D is unclear. Trimming took off 2 bases at V and 8 bases at J, with 7 bases between the two ends. The CDR3 length is 12 residues. Per the germline V gene, CDR1 is SGHTA and CDR2 is FQGTGA. Written as DNA, the CDR3 is TGTGCCAGCAGCTTAGCGCTTAAGCCCCAGCATTTT. This gives the protein CASSLALKPQHF. The whole variable domain, filled in from reference TRBV7-3 and TRBJ1-5, reads GAGVSQTPSNKVTEKGKYVELRCDPISGHTALYWYRQSLGQGPEFLIYFQGTGAADDSGLPNDRFFAVRPEGSVSTLKIQRTERGDSAVYLCASSLALKPQHFGDGTRLSIL.

This chain connects TRBV4-1 to TRBJ2-7; no reliable D call. Germline V gene data show CDR1 as MGHRA and CDR2 as YSYEKL. Trimming cost V 4 bases and J 6 bases, with 16 bases left between them. This CDR3 has 14 residues. In DNA, the CDR3 is TGCGCCAGCAGCCGACCAGGCACGACGGGCGAGCAGTACTTC. It encodes CASSRPGTTGEQYF.

This chain uses TRBV5-4 with TRBJ2-7, with 7 bases identical to TRBD1. The germline CDR1 and CDR2 sequences are SGHNT and YYREEE (reference sequence). This CDR3 comprises 15 residues. J was trimmed by 0 bases and V by 4 bases; bases with no gene match: 7. The CDR3 sequence is CASSLTGKSSYEQYF. The CDR3 DNA reads TGTGCCAGCAGCCTGACAGGGAAAAGCTCCTACGAGCAGTACTTC.

The table lists this clone with a count of one. The genes are TRBV28 and TRBJ2-7; 10 positions agree with TRBD2. Germline V CDR1 and CDR2: MDHEN, SYDVKM. This CDR3 region has 16 residues. V lost 5 bases and J lost 4; bases outside the gene matches: 11. CDR3 amino acids: CASSTTASGGWYEQYF. CDR3 bases: TGTGCCAGCAGTACCACCGCTAGCGGGGGTTGGTACGAGCAGTACTTC.